The T cell receptor (beta chain) described here comes from a study of blood T cell repertoires in COVID-19. In the study overall: COVID-19 samples collected from the United States, Italy and Spain covered acute and convalescent phases. PBMCs, B-cell-depleted T cells, or T cells were the source of the cDNA or gDNA that made up the material.

Trimming cost V 3 bases and J 2 bases; bases outside gene matches: 6. The CDR3 extends over 16 amino acids. From germline, CDR1 is SGHAT and CDR2 FQNNGV. Original data processing: Counts of nucleated cells, estimated from reference gene primer amplification, were obtained. Sequenced by immunoSEQ multiplex PCR; TCRdb stores in-frame clones only, minus some. V and J calls and clone size are as listed in that table; D and trimming were resolved from the DNA. This table has over 85,000 clones, more than 75% appearing once. The chain is built from TRBV11-2 and TRBJ2-1; 8 bases are a match to TRBD2. The clonotype originates from a woman aged 80 or older with acute or convalescent COVID-19. Sequenced material: peripheral blood. CDR3 sequence reads: CASSFGGGSAYNEQFF. CDR3 coding DNA: TGTGCCAGCAGCTTCGGCGGGGGGTCCGCCTACAATGAGCAGTTCTTC.